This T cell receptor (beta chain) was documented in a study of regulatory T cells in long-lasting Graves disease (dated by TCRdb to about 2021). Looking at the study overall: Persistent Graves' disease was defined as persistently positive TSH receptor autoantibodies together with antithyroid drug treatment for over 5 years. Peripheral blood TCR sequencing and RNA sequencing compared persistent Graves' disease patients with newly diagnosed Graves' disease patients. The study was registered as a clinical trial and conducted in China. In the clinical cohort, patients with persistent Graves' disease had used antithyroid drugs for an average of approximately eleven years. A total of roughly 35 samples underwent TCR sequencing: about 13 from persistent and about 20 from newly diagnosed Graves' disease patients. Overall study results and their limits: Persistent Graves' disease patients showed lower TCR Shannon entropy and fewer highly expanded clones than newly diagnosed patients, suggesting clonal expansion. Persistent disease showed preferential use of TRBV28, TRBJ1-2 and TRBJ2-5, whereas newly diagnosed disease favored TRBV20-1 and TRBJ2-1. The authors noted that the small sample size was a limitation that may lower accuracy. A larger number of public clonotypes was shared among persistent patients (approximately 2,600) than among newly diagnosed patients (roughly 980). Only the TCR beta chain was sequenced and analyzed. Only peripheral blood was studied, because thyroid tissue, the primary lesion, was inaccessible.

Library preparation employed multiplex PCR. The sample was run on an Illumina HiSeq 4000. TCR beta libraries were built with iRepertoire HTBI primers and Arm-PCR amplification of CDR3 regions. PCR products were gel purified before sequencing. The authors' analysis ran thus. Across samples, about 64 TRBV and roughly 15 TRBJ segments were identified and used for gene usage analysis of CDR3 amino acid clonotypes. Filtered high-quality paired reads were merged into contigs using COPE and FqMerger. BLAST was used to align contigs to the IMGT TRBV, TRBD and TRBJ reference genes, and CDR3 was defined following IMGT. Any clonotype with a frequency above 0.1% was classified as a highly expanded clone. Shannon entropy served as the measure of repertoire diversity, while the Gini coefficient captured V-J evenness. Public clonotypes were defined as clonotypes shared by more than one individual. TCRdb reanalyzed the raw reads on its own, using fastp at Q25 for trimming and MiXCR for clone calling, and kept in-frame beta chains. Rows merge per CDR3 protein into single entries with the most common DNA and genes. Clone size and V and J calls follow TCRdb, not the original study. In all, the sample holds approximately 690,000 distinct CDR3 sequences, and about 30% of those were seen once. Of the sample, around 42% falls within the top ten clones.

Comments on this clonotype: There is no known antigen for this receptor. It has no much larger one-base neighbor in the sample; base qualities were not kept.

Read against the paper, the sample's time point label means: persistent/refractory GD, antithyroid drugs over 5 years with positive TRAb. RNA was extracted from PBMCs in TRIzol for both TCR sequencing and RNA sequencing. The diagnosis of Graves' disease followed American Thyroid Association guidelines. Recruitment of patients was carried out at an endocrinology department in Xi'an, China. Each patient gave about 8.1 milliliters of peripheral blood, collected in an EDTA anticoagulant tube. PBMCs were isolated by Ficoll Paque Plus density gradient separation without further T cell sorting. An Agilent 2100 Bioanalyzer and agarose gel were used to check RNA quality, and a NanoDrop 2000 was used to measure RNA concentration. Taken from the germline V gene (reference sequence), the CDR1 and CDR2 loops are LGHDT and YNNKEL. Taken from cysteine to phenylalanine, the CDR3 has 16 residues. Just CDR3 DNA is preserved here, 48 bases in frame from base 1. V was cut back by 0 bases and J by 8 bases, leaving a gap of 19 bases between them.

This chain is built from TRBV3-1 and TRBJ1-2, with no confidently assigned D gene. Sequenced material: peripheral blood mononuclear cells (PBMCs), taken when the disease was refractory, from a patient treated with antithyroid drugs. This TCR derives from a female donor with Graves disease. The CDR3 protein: CASSQDPVTAGLGYTF. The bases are TGTGCCAGCAGCCAAGATCCCGTGACGGCAGGTTTGGGCTACACCTTC.